A selection of T cell receptor beta chains follows, all from one sample in a study of response to subunit inactivated influenza vaccine. TCRdb called the RT-PCR reads again in MiXCR, with one record for every CDR3 protein. The table records a few hundred thousand distinct CDR3 sequences, around 20% of them present only once. The material sequenced was PBMCs from blood, taken less than 22 months after vaccination. The receptors originated from a man aged 45 to 70 who received an inactivated influenza vaccine. Each CDR3 is given with its conserved first and last residue. The D gene is left open where the match is weak. A row's size may be missing; if present it is once, few, many or a size class.

>12|-|-|TRBV7-9|TRBJ2-7
CASSKVFYEQYF
TGTGCCAGCAGCAAAGTTTTTTACGAGCAGTACTTC
>12|-|-|TRBV11-2|TRBJ2-3
CASSFFSDTQYF
TGTGCCAGCAGCTTTTTTTCGGATACGCAGTATTTT
>16|few|-|TRBV29-1|TRBJ2-7
CSVAGEPGHLLYEQYF
TGCAGCGTTGCTGGGGAACCGGGACACCTGCTCTACGAGCAGTACTTC
>13|many|-|TRBV20-1|TRBJ1-6
CSAVRRGNSPLHF
TGCAGTGCGGTCAGGCGTGGGAATTCACCCCTCCACTTT
>15|-|-|TRBV7-7|TRBJ2-2
CASSPFTGNTGELFF
TGTGCCAGCAGCCCGTTTACAGGGAACACCGGGGAGCTGTTTTTT
>15|-|TRBD1|TRBV4-3|TRBJ1-5
CASSQGTGDNQPQHF
TGCGCCAGCAGCCAAGGGACAGGGGACAATCAGCCCCAGCATTTT
>11|-|-|TRBV5-1|TRBJ1-3
CASSGGNTIYF
TGCGCCAGCAGTGGAGGAAACACCATATATTTT
>13|many|-|TRBV7-8|TRBJ2-1
CASSYRLVIEQFF
TGTGCCAGCAGCTACCGACTAGTGATTGAGCAGTTCTTC
>16|-|TRBD1|TRBV5-1|TRBJ1-1
CASSLEAGGRVTEAFF
TGCGCCAGCAGCTTGGAGGCAGGGGGCCGGGTCACTGAAGCTTTCTTT
>17|few|TRBD1|TRBV12-3/TRBV12-4|TRBJ2-1
CASRPGQGFSSYNEQFF
TGTGCCAGCAGGCCTGGACAGGGTTTTAGCTCCTACAATGAGCAGTTCTTC
>15|many|-|TRBV9|TRBJ1-5
CASSVGTLSNQPQHF
TGTGCCAGCAGCGTAGGGACACTTAGCAATCAGCCCCAGCATTTT
>15|many|-|TRBV12-3/TRBV12-4|TRBJ2-1
CASSGTGDVNDEQFF
TGTGCCAGCAGTGGAACAGGTGACGTTAACGATGAGCAGTTCTTC
>14|few|-|TRBV20-1|TRBJ2-7
CSARDMDGAYEQYF
TGCAGTGCTAGAGATATGGACGGGGCCTACGAGCAGTACTTC
>15|-|-|TRBV6-2/TRBV6-3|TRBJ2-7
CASSYLGQIFYEQYF
TGTGCCAGCAGTTACCTCGGACAGATATTTTACGAGCAGTACTTC
>14|few|TRBD2|TRBV20-1|TRBJ2-7
CSATGLAGTYEQYF
TGCAGTGCTACTGGACTAGCGGGGACATACGAGCAGTACTTC
>17|-|-|TRBV15|TRBJ2-2
CATSRDALRINTGELFF
TGTGCCACCAGCAGAGATGCGTTACGGATCAACACCGGGGAGCTGTTTTTT
>13|many|-|TRBV5-6|TRBJ1-2
CASSLSGPGGYTF
TGTGCCAGCAGCTTGTCAGGCCCGGGGGGCTACACCTTC
>16|-|TRBD1|TRBV7-9|TRBJ2-2
CASSSWTGSSTGELFF
TGTGCCAGCAGCTCATGGACAGGGTCGAGCACCGGGGAGCTGTTTTTT
>12|many|TRBD1|TRBV29-1|TRBJ1-1
CSAKDRASEAFF
TGCAGCGCGAAGGACAGGGCGTCTGAAGCTTTCTTT
>17|many|-|TRBV10-3|TRBJ2-7
CAISGGDRIGGASEQYF
TGTGCCATCAGTGGCGGGGACAGGATTGGGGGGGCGTCAGAGCAGTACTTC
>16|-|TRBD1|TRBV4-3|TRBJ2-5
CASSQDRDRGFSTQYF
TGCGCCAGCAGCCAAGACCGGGACAGGGGGTTTAGTACCCAGTACTTC
>15|-|-|TRBV6-5|TRBJ1-6
CASSYGGGAMAPLHF
TGTGCCAGCAGTTACGGCGGGGGGGCAATGGCACCCCTCCACTTT
>16|-|-|TRBV7-2|TRBJ2-1
CASSLVSGATHNEQFF
TGTGCCAGCAGCTTAGTTTCGGGGGCGACCCACAATGAGCAGTTCTTC
>15|few|-|TRBV14|TRBJ2-3
CASSPGPTGTDTQYF
TGTGCCAGCAGCCCCGGACCGACGGGGACAGATACGCAGTATTTT
>14|-|-|TRBV7-2|TRBJ1-2
CASSLASATGGYTF
TGTGCCAGCAGCTTAGCATCGGCCACAGGTGGCTACACCTTC
>15|-|-|TRBV5-4|TRBJ1-6
CASSQGRSYNSPLHF
TGTGCCAGCAGCCAGGGGAGATCCTATAATTCACCCCTCCACTTT
>14|few|TRBD1|TRBV7-2|TRBJ1-1
CASSFLTGGTEAFF
TGTGCCAGCAGCTTTCTGACAGGGGGCACTGAAGCTTTCTTT
>14|many|TRBD1|TRBV5-1|TRBJ1-1
CASSWGTGGEGAFF
TGCGCCAGCAGCTGGGGGACAGGAGGAGAGGGAGCTTTCTTT
>16|-|-|TRBV5-5|TRBJ1-2
CASSPSSAWTNYGYTF
TGTGCCAGCAGCCCCTCTTCAGCCTGGACCAACTATGGCTACACCTTC
>14|many|-|TRBV24-1|TRBJ1-4
CATSGTGQNEKLFF
TGTGCCACCAGCGGTACGGGACAAAATGAAAAACTGTTTTTT
>16|-|-|TRBV6-1|TRBJ1-2
CASRDATGGISYGYTF
TGTGCCAGCCGCGACGCCACGGGGGGAATCAGCTATGGCTACACCTTC
>12|-|-|TRBV5-3|TRBJ1-5
CARRRRSQPQHF
TGTGCCAGACGGCGAAGGAGTCAGCCCCAGCATTTT
>15|-|-|TRBV12-3/TRBV12-4|TRBJ2-1
CASSDLATSYNEQFF
TGTGCCAGCAGCGATCTAGCGACCTCCTACAATGAGCAGTTCTTC
>12|-|-|TRBV12-3/TRBV12-4|TRBJ1-1
CASSVGPSEAFF
TGTGCCAGCAGCGTTGGACCGTCTGAAGCTTTCTTT
>14|medium-sized|-|TRBV12-3/TRBV12-4|TRBJ1-2
CASSLAVRNYGYTF
TGTGCCAGCAGTTTAGCTGTCAGAAACTATGGCTACACCTTC
>17|-|-|TRBV5-1|TRBJ2-7
CASSLESRLSPNYEQYF
TGCGCCAGCAGCTTGGAGTCCAGACTAAGCCCAAACTACGAGCAGTACTTC
>14|few|-|TRBV5-4|TRBJ1-4
CASSRQDSNEKLFF
TGTGCCAGCAGCCGTCAGGACAGTAATGAAAAACTGTTTTTT
>16|-|-|TRBV5-6|TRBJ2-4
CASSSRGELAKNIQYF
TGTGCCAGCAGCTCCAGGGGGGAATTAGCCAAAAACATTCAGTACTTC
>14|-|-|TRBV4-2|TRBJ2-7
CASSPRQATYEQYF
TGTGCCAGCAGCCCACGACAGGCCACCTACGAGCAGTACTTC
>13|few|-|TRBV20-1|TRBJ1-4
CSARFWEEEKLFF
TGCAGTGCTAGATTCTGGGAAGAAGAAAAACTGTTTTTT
>13|few|-|TRBV10-3|TRBJ1-5
CAISSDSNQPQHF
TGTGCCATCAGTAGCGATAGCAATCAGCCCCAGCATTTT
>15|-|-|TRBV5-1|TRBJ1-2
CASSLASGSNYSYTF
TGCGCCAGCAGCTTGGCATCAGGGTCTAACTATAGCTACACCTTC
>15|-|TRBD1|TRBV29-1|TRBJ2-5
CSVAPGTGIQETQYF
TGCAGCGTGGCCCCCGGGACAGGCATCCAAGAGACCCAGTACTTC
>17|few|TRBD1|TRBV11-2|TRBJ1-1
CASSLAGTGVMNTEAFF
TGTGCCAGCAGCTTAGCCGGGACAGGGGTAATGAACACTGAAGCTTTCTTT
>13|few|-|TRBV27|TRBJ1-2
CASTSGGSNGYTF
TGTGCCAGCACCTCGGGGGGTTCGAATGGCTACACCTTC
>13|many|-|TRBV30|TRBJ1-1
CAWRGRADTEAFF
TGTGCCTGGAGGGGCAGGGCCGACACTGAAGCTTTCTTT
>17|-|-|TRBV5-1|TRBJ2-6
CASSLASGPSGANVLTF
TGCGCCAGCAGCTTGGCCTCGGGTCCCTCTGGGGCCAACGTCCTGACTTTC
>15|-|TRBD1|TRBV5-1|TRBJ2-7
CASSWGQGKTYEQYF
TGCGCCAGCAGCTGGGGACAGGGAAAAACCTACGAGCAGTACTTC
>16|-|-|TRBV20-1|TRBJ2-1
CSATSRQGRLYNEQFF
TGCAGTGCTACATCAAGGCAGGGGAGGCTCTACAATGAGCAGTTCTTC
>14|-|TRBD1|TRBV5-1|TRBJ1-1
CASSVRQGVTEAFF
TGCGCCAGCAGCGTTAGACAGGGGGTCACTGAAGCTTTCTTT
>15|few|-|TRBV5-5|TRBJ1-6
CASSSNWDKNSPLHF
TGTGCCAGCAGCTCCAACTGGGACAAAAATTCACCCCTCCACTTT
>15|few|-|TRBV6-2/TRBV6-3|TRBJ1-4
CASRPTGTLDEKLFF
TGTGCCAGCAGACCAACCGGGACACTAGATGAAAAACTGTTTTTT
>15|few|-|TRBV12-3/TRBV12-4|TRBJ1-5
CASSPRGYGNQPQHF
TGTGCCAGCAGTCCAAGGGGGTACGGGAATCAGCCCCAGCATTTT
>14|few|-|TRBV5-1|TRBJ2-5
CASSLANYMETQYF
TGCGCCAGCAGCTTGGCCAACTATATGGAGACCCAGTACTTC
>15|many|TRBD1|TRBV29-1|TRBJ1-5
CSVREDRGSHQPQHF
TGCAGCGTTCGGGAAGACAGGGGCAGTCATCAGCCCCAGCATTTT
>16|few|-|TRBV10-3|TRBJ2-7
CAISDLSPIDTSDQYF
TGTGCCATCAGTGACCTCTCCCCGATCGACACGTCAGATCAGTACTTC